This TCR beta chain comes out of a study of T cell changes during pregnancy in multiple sclerosis. The V end was cut by 3 bases, the J end by 10 bases, with 14 bases between. The CDR3 consists of 13 residues. Germline loops: CDR1 SGDLS, CDR2 YYNGEE. Clones were read by immunoSEQ multiplex PCR, and TCRdb kept only the in-frame ones, dropping some. The table shows approximately 70,000 clones, with approximately 92% occurring only once. The sample in question was peripheral blood, obtained in the first trimester of pregnancy. The genes are TRBV9 and TRBJ2-1, with a weak D call TRBD2 (6 bases). The sequence derives from a female donor with multiple sclerosis, enrolled in a pregnancy study. CDR3 in DNA: TGTGCCAGCAGCGCCGGGACTTCCCAGGAGCAGTTCTTC. Translation: CASSAGTSQEQFF. Drawing the rest from reference TRBV9 and TRBJ2-1, the complete variable domain is DSGVTQTPKHLITATGQRVTLRCSPRSGDLSVYWYQQSLDQGLQFLIQYYNGEERAKGNILERFSAQQFPDLHSELNLSSLELGDSALYFCASSAGTSQEQFFGPGTRLTVL.